Each of the 31 T cell receptor beta chains below was sequenced from the same sample in a study of blood T cells in healthy people across ages. Primed by a sample-barcoded 5' primer and a J-beta primer mix, a second PCR proceeded for roughly 6 to 12 cycles. From the 5' RACE reads, TCRdb called clonotypes with MiXCR, one entry per CDR3 protein. The data show around 670,000 distinct CDR3 sequences, approximately 30% seen once. Input material: blood. The source is a woman older than 75 in good health.

Points on this clonotype: A much more abundant neighbour one base away suggests this may be a read error. No DNA is shown, since the ends of the CDR3 on it are uncertain; the CDR3 is the one TCRdb lists. The chain is built from TRBV5-1 and TRBJ1-1; TRBD1 reflects the table's D call only, with no check against the DNA. The CDR3 numbers 15 amino acids, ends counted. Germline assignment: CDR1 SGHRS and CDR2 YFSETQ. The chain's CDR3 is CASSLVFGAGTETFF.

The CDR3 spells CASSFSLAETGELFF. The CDR3 DNA reads TGTGCCAGCAGCTTTAGCCTAGCTGAAACCGGGGAGCTGTTTTTT. V usage is TRBV7-2 and J usage is TRBJ2-2; D may be TRBD2 (5 bases). This CDR3 region has 15 residues. Per germline, CDR1 SGHTA and CDR2 FQGNSA. Trimming removed 3 bases from V and 5 bases from J, with 13 bases in between.

J is TRBJ2-5 and V is TRBV5-1, with TRBD2 as a possible D gene (6 bases). CDR1 and CDR2 from the germline V gene are SGHRS and YFSETQ. V was clipped by 0 bases and J by 0 bases, with 12 bases between them. CDR3 length equals 16 residues. Here the CDR3 DNA reads TGCGCCAGCAGCTTGGAGGGCGGCGGGAACCAAGAGACCCAGTACTTC. Its translation: CASSLEGGGNQETQYF.

This clonotype was seen at least ten times. The chain has TRBV7-3 and TRBJ2-7; unclear D gene. Trimming cost V 1 base and J 0 bases, with 4 bases left between them. This CDR3 is built from 13 residues. The V gene's germline CDR1 is SGHTA and CDR2 FQGTGA. The CDR3, as DNA: TGTGCCAGCAGCTTAATCAGCTCCTACGAGCAGTACTTC. Its protein product is CASSLISSYEQYF.

About this clonotype itself: This clone may be a read error of a much larger clone one base away. The rearrangement links TRBV7-2 to TRBJ1-2; 7 bases match TRBD1. The CDR3 has 13 amino acids. Germline trimming cut 5 bases from V and 6 bases from J; bases unmatched to any gene: 6. CDR1 is SGHTA, CDR2 FQGNSA, per germline. The CDR3 region has the DNA TGTACCAGCAGCCCCGACAGGGTTCATGGCTACACCTTC. This codes for CTSSPDRVHGYTF.

The rearrangement joins TRBV3-1 to TRBJ1-1; D is perhaps TRBD1 (5 bases). CDR1 and CDR2 (germline): LGHDT, YNNKEL (reference sequence). The germline V and J ends were trimmed by 0 bases and 1 base, with 6 bases remaining between them. The CDR3 has 14 amino acids. CDR3 protein: CASSQEDKNTEAFF. CDR3 bases: TGTGCCAGCAGCCAAGAGGACAAGAACACTGAAGCTTTCTTT.

This clonotype was observed at least ten times. V and J are TRBV4-2 and TRBJ2-1; TRBD2 matches at 10 bases. This CDR3 has 17 residues. J gave up 6 bases and V 1 base, and 9 bases lay outside the gene matches. CDR1 is LGHNA and CDR2 is YNFKEQ in the germline V gene. The CDR3 region has the DNA TGTGCCAGCAGCCAAGTTAAAATAGCGGGGGGCACCAATGAGCAGTTCTTC. Protein sequence: CASSQVKIAGGTNEQFF.

This clonotype was recorded at least ten times. V and J are TRBV7-9 and TRBJ1-2, with TRBD1 matching over 8 bases. CDR1 SEHNR and CDR2 FQNEAQ come from the germline V gene (reference sequence). The length of the CDR3 is 15 residues. With V trimmed by 2 bases and J by 8 bases, 10 bases remained unmatched. CDR3 residues: CASSLTPGGARGYTF. CDR3 sequence (DNA): TGTGCCAGCAGCTTAACCCCAGGGGGCGCGCGGGGCTACACCTTC.

The chain employs TRBV7-3 and TRBJ2-5; 8 bases map to TRBD1. V lost 5 bases to trimming and J lost 9 bases; unmatched junction nucleotides: 14. CDR1 is SGHTA and CDR2 is FQGTGA in the germline V gene. The length of the CDR3 is 15 residues. The chain's CDR3 is CASSLTSDRAVSQYF. CDR3 DNA sequence: TGTGCCAGCAGCCTCACTTCGGACAGGGCAGTTTCCCAGTACTTC.

This clonotype showed up many times. V usage is TRBV25-1 and J usage is TRBJ2-1; no firm D call. CDR1 and CDR2 (germline): MGHDK, SYGVNS. The V end was cut by 1 base, the J end by 3 bases, with 1 base between. CDR3 size: 12 residues. This CDR3 is CASSEFYNEQFF. DNA of the CDR3: TGTGCCAGCAGTGAATTCTACAATGAGCAGTTCTTC.

The chain recombines TRBV5-1 with TRBJ1-2, with TRBD1 matching 12 bases. The J segment lost 4 bases and the V segment lost 4 bases, leaving 8 bases of the junction unmatched. The CDR3 is 16 residues long. The germline V gene encodes CDR1 SGHRS and CDR2 YFSETQ. CDR3: CASSQGTGGYFYGYTF. For the CDR3, the DNA is TGCGCCAGCAGCCAAGGGACAGGGGGCTACTTCTATGGCTACACCTTC.

The V gene is TRBV12-3 or TRBV12-4, the J gene TRBJ2-3; D is perhaps TRBD2 (5 bases). The CDR3 covers 15 residues. Deletions cut 7 bases from V and 3 bases from J, with 17 bases between. The CDR3 DNA follows: TGTGCCAGCACCGACCCCCCCGCGGGTACAGATACGCAGTATTTT. As protein: CASTDPPAGTDTQYF.

On this clonotype itself: A much larger clone differs from this one at a single base, so this may be a read error. The chain couples TRBV7-3 to TRBJ2-1, with D tentatively TRBD1 (5 bases). The DNA matches TRBJ2-7 better at its end, which makes the J call doubtful. Germline loops: CDR1 SGHTA, CDR2 FQGTGA. The CDR3 is made up of 13 amino acids. CDR3 region: CASSPTQGSEQYF. CDR3 nucleotide sequence: TGTGCCAGCAGCCCCACCCAGGGAAGCGAGCAGTACTTC.

This clonotype showed up just a few times. The chain combines TRBV7-9 with TRBJ1-2; D is perhaps TRBD1 (5 bases). Germline V gives CDR1 SEHNR, CDR2 FQNEAQ (reference sequence). Trimming shortened V by 4 bases and J by 7 bases, and 25 bases separated the two germline ends. This CDR3 has 17 amino acids. The DNA of the CDR3 is TGTGCCAGCAGCTCCCCACCGGTACATCAGGGAGTCTCTGGCTACACCTTC. It codes for CASSSPPVHQGVSGYTF.

The J gene is TRBJ2-1, the V gene TRBV10-3, with D uncertain. The CDR3 sequence is 13 residues long. Germline V lookup: CDR1 ENHRY, CDR2 SYGVKD. Trimming stripped 6 bases from V and 0 bases from J, with 6 bases between. The CDR3 DNA reads TGTGCCATCAGGCCAAACTCCTACAATGAGCAGTTCTTC. Residues: CAIRPNSYNEQFF.

The V call is TRBV20-1, the J call TRBJ2-1; 7 positions agree with TRBD2. The CDR3 totals 14 residues. V trimming: 6 bases; J trimming: 1 base; junction bases outside the gene matches: 6. Germline V gives CDR1 DFQATT, CDR2 SNEGSKA (reference sequence). The CDR3 DNA sequence: TGCAGTGCAGAGCCTAGCGGATCCTACAATGAGCAGTTCTTC. It encodes CSAEPSGSYNEQFF.

This clonotype was counted at least ten times. The rearrangement links TRBV5-1 to TRBJ1-1; weak D call: TRBD1 (5 bases). The germline gives CDR1 SGHRS, CDR2 YFSETQ. CDR3 size: 16 residues. The germline V and J ends were trimmed by 4 bases and 7 bases, with 23 bases remaining between them. The CDR3 loop reads CASSRTGTHQRVEAFF. The CDR3 DNA is TGCGCCAGCAGCCGTACGGGGACGCATCAACGGGTTGAAGCTTTCTTT.

The table lists this clonotype with many counts. The rearrangement uses TRBV5-1 and TRBJ2-2, with a weak D call TRBD1 (6 bases). The CDR3 is 14 amino acids. Germline CDR1 SGHRS, CDR2 YFSETQ. The V end lost 4 bases, the J end lost 1 base, and 8 bases lay between the germline ends. This CDR3 reads CASSATGNTGELFF. In nucleotides, the CDR3 is TGCGCCAGCAGCGCGACAGGGAACACCGGGGAGCTGTTTTTT.

V usage is TRBV3-1 and J usage is TRBJ2-7, with 9 bases matching TRBD1. Per germline, CDR1 LGHDT and CDR2 YNNKEL (reference sequence). This CDR3 spans 16 amino acids. V shed 0 bases and J 4 bases; nucleotides not matched to a gene: 7. This CDR3 is CASSQDPGQGKYEQYF. CDR3 DNA: TGTGCCAGCAGCCAAGATCCCGGACAGGGGAAGTACGAGCAGTACTTC.

This chain joins TRBV3-1 and TRBJ1-4; 9 bases match TRBD1. The CDR3 sequence is 16 residues long. Germline CDR1 is LGHDT and CDR2 is YNNKEL (reference sequence). V gave up 4 bases and J gave up 0 bases; unmatched junction bases: 3. The chain's CDR3 is CASSRTGGPTNEKLFF. As DNA, the CDR3 is TGTGCCAGCAGCCGAACAGGGGGCCCAACTAATGAAAAACTGTTTTTT.

As for this clonotype: Possible read error: a much larger clone is one base away. The CDR3 protein is CASSRGPGLAGRDEQYF. The DNA for the CDR3 is TGTGCCAGCAGCAGGGGACCGGGACTAGCGGGACGGGATGAGCAGTACTTC. The chain joins TRBV3-1 to TRBJ2-5, with 13 positions matching TRBD2. This CDR3 region has 17 residues. After removal of 5 bases from V and 11 bases from J, the junction contained 17 bases not matched to a gene. The germline CDR1 and CDR2 sequences are LGHDT and YNNKEL (reference sequence).

Comments on this clonotype: This sequence may be a read error, since a much larger clone differs from it by one base. The chain recombines TRBV7-2 with TRBJ2-7, with 8 bases aligning to TRBD2. Germline CDR1 and CDR2: SGHTA and FQGNSA. This CDR3 has 14 residues. Unmatched junction bases numbered 10, after V lost 5 bases and J lost 7 bases. The CDR3 nucleotides are TGTGCCAGCAGCACAACGGGGGGGCTAGATGAGCAGTACTTC. This gives the protein CASSTTGGLDEQYF. The full variable domain, with the rest looked up from reference TRBV7-2 and TRBJ2-7, is GAGVSQSPSNKVTEKGKDVELRCDPISGHTALYWYRQSLGQGLEFLIYFQGNSAPDKSGLPSDRFSAERTGGSVSTLTIQRTQQEDSAVYLCASSTTGGLDEQYFGPGTRLTVT.

In its sample, this clonotype was seen many times. The chain links TRBV20-1 to TRBJ1-1; 10 bases fit TRBD1. This CDR3 contains 16 residues. Germline V gene sequence: CDR1 DFQATT, CDR2 SNEGSKA (reference sequence). J gave up 1 base and V 3 bases, and 8 bases lay outside the gene matches. The CDR3, as DNA: TGCAGTGCTAGCTCGCCGACAGGGGGCAGGAACACTGAAGCTTTCTTT. Its translation is CSASSPTGGRNTEAFF.

In the case of this clonotype: A much larger clone lies a single base off, so this may be a read error. The chain links TRBV7-6 to TRBJ2-7, with D unresolved. Trimming removed 8 bases at V and 12 bases at J, with 23 bases between. The CDR3 has 13 residues. CDR1 is SGHVS, CDR2 FNYEAQ, per germline. The CDR3 nucleotides are TGTGCCAGCGCAGAGATCCGCCAAGAGACCCTGTACTTC. Amino acids: CASAEIRQETLYF.

J is TRBJ2-1 and V is TRBV6-2 or TRBV6-3; D is perhaps TRBD1 (5 bases). Germline V gene sequence: CDR1 MNHEY, CDR2 SVGEGT. The CDR3 is 14 amino acids. V dropped 7 bases and J dropped 0 bases, with 10 bases sitting between them. CDR3 DNA: TGTGCCAGCATTTCGCAGGGCTCCTACAATGAGCAGTTCTTC. Its protein product is CASISQGSYNEQFF.

This clonotype was recorded at least ten times. The rearrangement uses TRBV5-1 and TRBJ2-1; 11 nucleotides agree with TRBD2. The ends lost 0 bases at V and 6 bases at J; junction bases unmatched: 2. The CDR3 covers 15 residues. CDR1 SGHRS and CDR2 YFSETQ come from the germline V gene. DNA for the CDR3: TGCGCCAGCAGCTTGGGGACTAGCGGGTTCAATGAGCAGTTCTTC. Its protein is CASSLGTSGFNEQFF. Supplemented by reference TRBV5-1 and TRBJ2-1, the full variable domain reads KAGVTQTPRYLIKTRGQQVTLSCSPISGHRSVSWYQQTPGQGLQFLFEYFSETQRNKGNFPGRFSGRQFSNSRSEMNVSTLELGDSALYLCASSLGTSGFNEQFFGPGTRLTVL.

V usage is TRBV20-1 and J usage is TRBJ1-2; TRBD1 matches 10 bases. The CDR3 runs 14 residues. The V gene end was trimmed by 4 bases and the J gene end by 2 bases; junction bases not matched to a gene: 4. CDR1 is DFQATT and CDR2 is SNEGSKA in the germline V gene (reference sequence). The CDR3 loop reads CSATRTGGNYGYTF. CDR3 DNA sequence: TGCAGTGCTACCCGGACAGGGGGGAACTATGGCTACACCTTC.

This clonotype was counted ten times or more. This chain joins TRBV21-1 and TRBJ2-1; no DNA check was done on the table's D call, TRBD2. TRBV21-1 is shown as a pseudogene. The CDR3 consists of 15 residues. The CDR3 sequence: CASSKVCRETSKQFF. In DNA, the CDR3 is TGTGCCAGCAGCAAAGTTTGTAGGGAAACTAGTAAGCAGTTCTTC.

This chain uses TRBV20-1 with TRBJ2-1; tentative D call: TRBD2 (5 bases). Trimming cost V 1 base and J 9 bases, with 19 bases left between them. This CDR3 has 15 residues. Germline V CDR1 and CDR2: DFQATT, SNEGSKA (reference sequence). CDR3 protein: CSARGGSTLGLEQFF. In DNA form, the CDR3 reads TGCAGTGCTAGAGGAGGGTCTACCCTGGGTCTTGAGCAGTTCTTC.

This sequence joins TRBV4-2 and TRBJ2-7; 7 bases match TRBD1. The DNA matches TRBJ2-5 better at its end, which makes the J call doubtful. This CDR3 comprises 14 residues. Germline V gene sequence: CDR1 LGHNA, CDR2 YNFKEQ. CDR3 in DNA: TGTGCCAGCAGCGTCGGTGACAGGGTTGAGACCCAGTACTTC. Its protein product is CASSVGDRVETQYF.

V is TRBV5-1 and J is TRBJ2-7, with 13 bases aligning to TRBD2. The DNA end is more similar to TRBJ2-5, so the J call may be wrong. The germline CDR1 and CDR2 sequences are SGHRS and YFSETQ. CDR3 size: 15 residues. CDR3 amino acids: CANRTGTSGTETQYF. DNA of the CDR3: TGCGCCAACAGGACAGGGACTAGCGGGACGGAGACCCAGTACTTC.